This TCR beta chain was captured in a study of blood T cell repertoires in COVID-19. Study information: Acute-phase and convalescent COVID-19 samples originated in the United States, Italy and Spain.

The germline V gene encodes CDR1 DFQATT and CDR2 SNEGSKA (reference sequence). The CDR3 length is 11 residues. V dropped 6 bases and J dropped 3 bases, with 8 bases sitting between them. Profiled with immunoSEQ multiplex PCR; TCRdb holds only in-frame clones, not every one. The sample contains 200,000 to 250,000 clones, about nine tenths of which appear only once. The sequence derives from a woman in her forties or fifties with acute or convalescent COVID-19. The chain combines TRBV20-1 with TRBJ1-2; D unresolved. Material: peripheral blood. The CDR3 sequence is CSARNDYGYTF. The CDR3 nucleotides read TGCAGTGCCAGGAATGACTATGGCTACACCTTC.